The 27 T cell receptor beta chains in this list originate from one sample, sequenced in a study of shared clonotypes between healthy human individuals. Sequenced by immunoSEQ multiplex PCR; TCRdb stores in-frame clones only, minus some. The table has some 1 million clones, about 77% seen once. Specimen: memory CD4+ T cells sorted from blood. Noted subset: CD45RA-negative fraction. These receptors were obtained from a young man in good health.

CDR3 in DNA: TGTGCCAGCGCCTTAGCGGGAGAGACCCAGTACTTC. Translated, it gives CASALAGETQYF. V is TRBV19 and J is TRBJ2-5, with TRBD2 matching 7 bases. The length of the CDR3 is 12 residues. The germline V gene encodes CDR1 LNHDA and CDR2 SQIVND (reference sequence). The junction had 5 bases not matched to a gene; V was cut back by 9 bases and J by 4 bases.

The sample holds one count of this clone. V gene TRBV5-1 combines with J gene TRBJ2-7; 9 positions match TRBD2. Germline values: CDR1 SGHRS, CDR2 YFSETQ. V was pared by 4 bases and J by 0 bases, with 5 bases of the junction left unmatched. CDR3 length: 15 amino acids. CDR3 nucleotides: TGCGCCAGCAGCCCTCGGACTAGCGTCTCCTACGAGCAGTACTTC. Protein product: CASSPRTSVSYEQYF.

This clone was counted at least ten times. Here the CDR3 DNA reads TGCGCCAGCAGTGAGGCCAACGAGCAGTTCTTC. Its protein product is CASSEANEQFF. V and J are TRBV10-1 and TRBJ2-1; no firm D call. Between the trimmed V and J ends, which lost 2 bases and 10 bases, there was a span of 6 bases. Germline V gene sequence: CDR1 WNHNN, CDR2 SYGVQD (reference sequence). This CDR3 spans 11 amino acids.

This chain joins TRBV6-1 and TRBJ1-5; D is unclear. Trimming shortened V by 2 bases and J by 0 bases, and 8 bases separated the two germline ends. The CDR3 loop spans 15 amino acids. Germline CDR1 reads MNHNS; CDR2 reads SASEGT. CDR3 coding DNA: TGTGCCAGCAGTGAAAACCGTAATAGCAATCAGCCCCAGCATTTT. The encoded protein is CASSENRNSNQPQHF.

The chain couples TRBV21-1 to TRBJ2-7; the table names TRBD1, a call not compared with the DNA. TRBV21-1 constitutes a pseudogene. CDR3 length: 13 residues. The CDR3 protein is CASSPRQAYEQYF. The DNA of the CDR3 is TGTGCCAGCAGCCCGCGACAAGCCTACGAGCAGTACTTC.

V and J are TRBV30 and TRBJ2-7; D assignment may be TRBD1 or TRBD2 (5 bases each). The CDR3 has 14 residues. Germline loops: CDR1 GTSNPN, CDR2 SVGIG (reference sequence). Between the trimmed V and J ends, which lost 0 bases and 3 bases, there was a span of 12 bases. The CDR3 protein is CAWSVRGRSYEQYF. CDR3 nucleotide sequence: TGTGCCTGGAGTGTCCGGGGCAGGAGCTACGAGCAGTACTTC.

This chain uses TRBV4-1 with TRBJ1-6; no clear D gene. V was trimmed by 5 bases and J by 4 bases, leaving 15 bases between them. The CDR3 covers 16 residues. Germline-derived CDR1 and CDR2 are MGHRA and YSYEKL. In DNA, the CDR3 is TGCGCCAGCAGCGCGGCGAAGCGTGGATATAATTCACCCCTCCACTTT. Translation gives CASSAAKRGYNSPLHF.

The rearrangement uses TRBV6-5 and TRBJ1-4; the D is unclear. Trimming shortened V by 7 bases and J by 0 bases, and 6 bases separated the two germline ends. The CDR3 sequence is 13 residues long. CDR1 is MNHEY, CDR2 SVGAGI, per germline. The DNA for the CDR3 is TGTGCCAGCACCCGGTCAACTAATGAAAAACTGTTTTTT. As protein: CASTRSTNEKLFF.

CDR3 DNA: TGTGCCAGCAGCGTTTCCCTAGCGGGAGCTCGGGAGCAGTTCTTC. Translating gives CASSVSLAGAREQFF. The chain has TRBV9 and TRBJ2-1, with TRBD2 identical over 10 bases. CDR3 length equals 15 residues. Germline V gene data show CDR1 as SGDLS and CDR2 as YYNGEE. J lost 10 bases, V lost 2 bases, and 9 bases had no gene match.

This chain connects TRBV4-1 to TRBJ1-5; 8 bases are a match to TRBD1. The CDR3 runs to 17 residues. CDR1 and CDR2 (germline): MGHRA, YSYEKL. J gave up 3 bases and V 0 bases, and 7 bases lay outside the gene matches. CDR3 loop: CASSQETGQGFNQPQHF. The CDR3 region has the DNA TGCGCCAGCAGCCAAGAAACAGGACAGGGCTTCAATCAGCCCCAGCATTTT.

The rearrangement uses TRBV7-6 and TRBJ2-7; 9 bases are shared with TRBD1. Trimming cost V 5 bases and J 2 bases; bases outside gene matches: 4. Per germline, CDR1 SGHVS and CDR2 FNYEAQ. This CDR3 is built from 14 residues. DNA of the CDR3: TGTGCCAGCAGCAAGGGACAGGGCACCTACGAGCAGTACTTC. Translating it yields CASSKGQGTYEQYF. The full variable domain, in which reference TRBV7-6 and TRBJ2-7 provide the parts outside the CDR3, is GAGVSQSPRYKVTKRGQDVALRCDPISGHVSLYWYRQALGQGPEFLTYFNYEAQQDKSGLPNDRFSAERPEGSISTLTIQRTEQRDSAMYRCASSKGQGTYEQYFGPGTRLTVT.

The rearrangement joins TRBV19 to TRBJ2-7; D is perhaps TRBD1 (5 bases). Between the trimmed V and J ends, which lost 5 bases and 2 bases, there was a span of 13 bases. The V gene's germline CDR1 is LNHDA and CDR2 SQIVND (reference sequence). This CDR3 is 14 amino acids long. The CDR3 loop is CASSAQAATYEQYF. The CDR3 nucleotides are TGTGCCAGTAGTGCACAGGCCGCCACCTACGAGCAGTACTTC.

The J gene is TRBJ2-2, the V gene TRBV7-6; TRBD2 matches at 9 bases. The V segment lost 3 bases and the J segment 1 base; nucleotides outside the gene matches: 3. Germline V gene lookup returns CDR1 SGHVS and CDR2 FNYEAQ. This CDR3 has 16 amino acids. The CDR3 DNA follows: TGTGCCAGCAGCTTCGCTAGCGGGAAGAACACCGGGGAGCTGTTTTTT. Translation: CASSFASGKNTGELFF.

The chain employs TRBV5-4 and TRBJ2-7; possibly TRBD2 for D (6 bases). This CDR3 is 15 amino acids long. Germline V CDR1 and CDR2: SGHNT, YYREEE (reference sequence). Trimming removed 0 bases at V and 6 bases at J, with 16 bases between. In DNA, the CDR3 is TGTGCCAGCAGCTTGGACCGGGACTCACTTACCGAGCAGTACTTC. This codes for CASSLDRDSLTEQYF.

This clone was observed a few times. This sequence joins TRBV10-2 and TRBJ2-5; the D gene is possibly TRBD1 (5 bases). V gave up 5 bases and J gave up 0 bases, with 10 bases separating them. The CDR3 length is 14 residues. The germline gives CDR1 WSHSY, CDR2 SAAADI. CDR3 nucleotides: TGCGCCAGCAGTTGGGCAGGGAACCAAGAGACCCAGTACTTC. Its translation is CASSWAGNQETQYF.

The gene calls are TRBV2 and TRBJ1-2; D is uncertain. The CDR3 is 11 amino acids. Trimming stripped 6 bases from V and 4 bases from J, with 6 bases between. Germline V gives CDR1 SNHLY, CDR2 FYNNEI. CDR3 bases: TGTGCCAGCAGCCTCACCTATGGCTACACCTTC. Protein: CASSLTYGYTF.

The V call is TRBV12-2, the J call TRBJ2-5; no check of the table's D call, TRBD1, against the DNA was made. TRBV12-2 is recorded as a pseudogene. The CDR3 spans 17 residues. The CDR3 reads CASRLALPCDRVSTQYF. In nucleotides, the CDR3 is TGTGCAAGTCGCTTAGCGCTTCCCTGTGACAGAGTTTCGACCCAGTACTTC.

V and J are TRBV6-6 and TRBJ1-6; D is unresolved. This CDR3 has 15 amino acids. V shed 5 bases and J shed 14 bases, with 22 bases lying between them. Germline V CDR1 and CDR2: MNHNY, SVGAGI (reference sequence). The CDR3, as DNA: TGTGCCAGCAGTACACCCCAGGACTGGTCCTCAGCCCTCCACTTT. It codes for CASSTPQDWSSALHF.

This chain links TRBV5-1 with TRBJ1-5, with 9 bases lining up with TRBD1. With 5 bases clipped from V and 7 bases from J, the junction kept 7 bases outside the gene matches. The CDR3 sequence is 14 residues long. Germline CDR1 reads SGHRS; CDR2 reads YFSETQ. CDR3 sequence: CASSQGQGGQPQHF. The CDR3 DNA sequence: TGCGCCAGCAGTCAGGGACAGGGCGGGCAGCCCCAGCATTTT. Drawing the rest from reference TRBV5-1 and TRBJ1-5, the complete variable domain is KAGVTQTPRYLIKTRGQQVTLSCSPISGHRSVSWYQQTPGQGLQFLFEYFSETQRNKGNFPGRFSGRQFSNSRSEMNVSTLELGDSALYLCASSQGQGGQPQHFGDGTRLSIL.

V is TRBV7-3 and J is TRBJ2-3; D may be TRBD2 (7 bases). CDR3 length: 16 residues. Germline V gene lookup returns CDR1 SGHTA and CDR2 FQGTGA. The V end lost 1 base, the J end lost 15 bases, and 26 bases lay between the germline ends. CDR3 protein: CASSLNAGAYPASYYF. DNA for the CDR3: TGTGCCAGCAGCTTAAATGCGGGGGCTTACCCCGCTAGTTATTATTTT. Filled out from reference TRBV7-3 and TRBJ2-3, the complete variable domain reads GAGVSQTPSNKVTEKGKYVELRCDPISGHTALYWYRQSLGQGPEFLIYFQGTGAADDSGLPNDRFFAVRPEGSVSTLKIQRTERGDSAVYLCASSLNAGAYPASYYFGPGTRLTVL.

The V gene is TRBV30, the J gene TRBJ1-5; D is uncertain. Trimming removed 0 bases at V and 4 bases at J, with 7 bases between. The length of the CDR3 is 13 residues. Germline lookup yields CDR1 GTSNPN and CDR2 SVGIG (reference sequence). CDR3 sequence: CAWSVGMNQPQHF. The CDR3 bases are TGTGCCTGGAGTGTTGGCATGAATCAGCCCCAGCATTTT.

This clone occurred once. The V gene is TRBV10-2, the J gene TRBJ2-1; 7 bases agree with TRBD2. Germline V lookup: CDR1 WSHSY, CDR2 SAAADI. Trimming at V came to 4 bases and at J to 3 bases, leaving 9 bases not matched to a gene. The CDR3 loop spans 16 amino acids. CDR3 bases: TGCGCCAGCAGTGTCAACTTCAGGACTAGCTACAATGAGCAGTTCTTC. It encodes CASSVNFRTSYNEQFF.

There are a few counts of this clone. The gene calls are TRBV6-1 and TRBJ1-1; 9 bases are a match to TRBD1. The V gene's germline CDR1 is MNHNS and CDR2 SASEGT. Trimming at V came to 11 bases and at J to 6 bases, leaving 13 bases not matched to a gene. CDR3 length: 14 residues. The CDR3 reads CAGGDRASVPEAFF. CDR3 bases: TGTGCCGGTGGGGACAGGGCGAGCGTGCCTGAAGCTTTCTTT.

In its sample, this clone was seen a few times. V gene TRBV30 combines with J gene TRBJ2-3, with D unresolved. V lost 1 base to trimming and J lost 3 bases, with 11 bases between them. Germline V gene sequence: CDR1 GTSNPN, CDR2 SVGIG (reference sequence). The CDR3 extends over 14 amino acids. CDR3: CAWSGAVKTDTQYF. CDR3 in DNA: TGTGCCTGGAGTGGAGCTGTAAAGACAGATACGCAGTATTTT.

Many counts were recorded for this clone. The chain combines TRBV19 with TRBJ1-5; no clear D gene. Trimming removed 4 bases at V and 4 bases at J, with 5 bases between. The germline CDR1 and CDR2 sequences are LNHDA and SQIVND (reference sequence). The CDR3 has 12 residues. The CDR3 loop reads CASSTKNQPQHF. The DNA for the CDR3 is TGTGCCAGTAGTACAAAGAATCAGCCCCAGCATTTT.

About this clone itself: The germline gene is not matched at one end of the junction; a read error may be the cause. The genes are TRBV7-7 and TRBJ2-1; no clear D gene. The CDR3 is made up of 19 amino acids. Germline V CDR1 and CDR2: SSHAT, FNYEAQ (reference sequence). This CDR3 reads CASSDPRGRPRSSYNEQFF. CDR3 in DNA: TGTGCTAGCAGCGACCCCCGAGGACGCCCGAGGAGCTCCTACAATGAGCAGTTCTTC. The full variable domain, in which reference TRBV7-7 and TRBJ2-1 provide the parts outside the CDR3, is GAGVSQSPRYKVTKRGQDVTLRCDPISSHATLYWYQQALGQGPEFLTYFNYEAQPDKSGLPSDRFSAERPEGSISTLTIQRTEQRDSAMYRCASSDPRGRPRSSYNEQFFGPGTRLTVL.

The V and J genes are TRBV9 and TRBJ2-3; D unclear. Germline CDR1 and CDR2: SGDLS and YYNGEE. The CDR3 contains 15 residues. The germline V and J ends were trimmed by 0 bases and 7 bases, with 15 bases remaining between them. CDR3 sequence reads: CASSVEASLLYTQYF. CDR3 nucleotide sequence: TGTGCCAGCAGCGTAGAGGCTAGTCTCCTGTATACGCAGTATTTT.